This TCR beta chain was identified during a study of T cell responses to AZD1222 COVID-19 vaccine (dated by TCRdb to the early 2020s). Background on the whole study: TCR sequencing covered fewer than 250 trial participants: 207 given two doses of AZD1222 and around 26 given two doses of MenACWY control vaccine. Trial participants were enrolled by age into subgroups of 18-55, 56-69 and 70-plus years, and around 150, 28 and 57 TCR-sequenced participants, respectively, were included in these subgroups. General conclusions and limits of the study: Spike-specific TCR breadth and depth rose significantly after two AZD1222 doses compared with day 0 and with MenACWY recipients. Conclusions about previously exposed vaccinees were limited because only a handful of AZD1222 recipients were SARS-CoV-2 seropositive at baseline. In the small 56-69-year group, the increase in depth fell short of significance, most likely because of low power. Nearly half of unique spike-specific TCRs reportedly recognized epitopes outside regions mutated in the B.1.351 and B.1.1.7 variants. Most participants were white British and females outnumbered males, and the authors suggested that clonal diversity may have been underestimated. The vaccine-associated CD4 TCRs covered the entire spike protein, and the dominant responses fell in regions 160-218 and 743-854. Because no day 14 peak-response samples were available, repertoires were characterized only after the peak T cell response.

After removal of 6 bases from V and 6 bases from J, the junction retains 4 bases not matched to a gene. The CDR3, cysteine through phenylalanine, is 13 amino acids long. The read is trimmed to its CDR3 DNA, 39 bases read in frame from base 1. CDR1 and CDR2 are drawn from the germline V gene (reference sequence): LNHDA, SQIVND. The sample's time point label, in plain terms: baseline before first vaccination. Sample treatment or condition, as interpreted from the label and publication: meningococcal conjugate vaccine given as trial control. Vaccinee samples were obtained from the UK trials COV001 and COV002, which included a single-blind randomized controlled phase 2/3 trial of AZD1222 (ChAdOx1 nCoV-19) in healthy adults. Trial participant PBMC samples were collected at day 0 and day 28 after the second dose for TCRbeta chain sequencing. This clone was picked up a small number of times. Its antigen is not yet known. Base qualities are not at hand, and no much larger clone is one base apart.

The CDR3 regions of human TCRbeta chains were analyzed by immunosequencing. Per the original workflow: TCRs in the repertoires were matched against a reference library of SARS-CoV-2-specific TCRs that had been generated with the MIRA antigen-specificity platform. Breadth was defined as the fraction of unique TCRs that were SARS-CoV-2-associated, and depth was defined as the fraction of total T cells that were SARS-CoV-2-associated. Using the MIRA data, every spike-specific TCR was mapped to the spike region that the TCR reacted to and assigned to either a CD4 or a CD8 class. Log10-transformed breadth and depth values were compared by one-way ANOVA with Sidak's multiple comparisons tests. TCRdb retrieved this table from immuneACCESS and kept in-frame rearrangements only. Not all clones are present; in checked studies, unresolved V genes account for under half, and no reason is known for the remainder. V, J and clone size derive from that table, while D and trimming were established from the DNA sequence. The sample table records over 65,000 clones; about 92% of these occur just once. The ten largest clonotypes hold roughly 6.4% of the sample.

The origin of this receptor is an adult in good health. The chain is assembled from TRBV19 and TRBJ2-2, with 7 middle bases fitting TRBD1. The input for sequencing was peripheral blood, taken on day 0 of MenACWY control vaccination. The CDR3 reads CASSHRGAGELFF. The nucleotide sequence is TGTGCCAGTAGCCACAGGGGCGCCGGGGAGCTGTTTTTT.